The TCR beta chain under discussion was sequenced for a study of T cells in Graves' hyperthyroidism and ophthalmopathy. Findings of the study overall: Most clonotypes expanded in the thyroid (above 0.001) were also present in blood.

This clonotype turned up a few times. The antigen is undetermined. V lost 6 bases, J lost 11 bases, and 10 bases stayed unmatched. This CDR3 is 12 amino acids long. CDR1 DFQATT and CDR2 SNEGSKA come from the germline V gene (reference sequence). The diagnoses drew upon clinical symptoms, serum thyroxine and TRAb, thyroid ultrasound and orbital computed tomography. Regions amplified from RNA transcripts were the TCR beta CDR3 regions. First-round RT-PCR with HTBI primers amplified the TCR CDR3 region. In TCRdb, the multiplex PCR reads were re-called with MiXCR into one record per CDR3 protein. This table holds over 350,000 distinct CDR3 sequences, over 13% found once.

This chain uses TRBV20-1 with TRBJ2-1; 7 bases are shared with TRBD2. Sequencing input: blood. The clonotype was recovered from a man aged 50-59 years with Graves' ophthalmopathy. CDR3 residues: CSAHFWDYQQFF. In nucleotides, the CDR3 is TGCAGTGCCCACTTCTGGGACTACCAGCAGTTCTTC.